The sequence of this T cell receptor beta chain was determined in a study of cytotoxic CD8 clonotypes in ibrutinib-treated CLL. Study as a whole: By median roughly 69 months, 12 had progressed and approximately 15 stayed remitted; responses had been 2 complete and around 25 partial. Once treatment had gone on for a median of about twelve months, range 6 to 36, response samples were drawn. General study findings and limits: Clonality measured at baseline exceeded age-matched healthy donors, tracking circulating CD8+ T-cell counts.

Germline V gene lookup returns CDR1 MNHNS and CDR2 SASEGT. Trimming removed 3 bases from V and 0 bases from J, with 12 bases in between. CDR3 length equals 16 residues. Deep sequencing aimed at 1 in 200,000 to 1 in 1 million T cells' resolution. Here immunoSEQ multiplex PCR was the method, and the copy in TCRdb shows in-frame clones only, minus some. The sample lists about 86,000 clones, more than 70% seen once, with around 5% in the top ten. As to this clone: Its antigen is undetermined.

The chain has TRBV6-1 and TRBJ2-1, with D possibly called TRBD1 or TRBD2 (5 bases each). The sample here was PBMCs, taken before ibrutinib treatment. The sequence derives from a human donor with chronic lymphocytic leukemia. In DNA, the CDR3 is TGTGCCAGCAGTGAGGTGGGTGGGGGCTCCTACAATGAGCAGTTCTTC. This translates into CASSEVGGGSYNEQFF.